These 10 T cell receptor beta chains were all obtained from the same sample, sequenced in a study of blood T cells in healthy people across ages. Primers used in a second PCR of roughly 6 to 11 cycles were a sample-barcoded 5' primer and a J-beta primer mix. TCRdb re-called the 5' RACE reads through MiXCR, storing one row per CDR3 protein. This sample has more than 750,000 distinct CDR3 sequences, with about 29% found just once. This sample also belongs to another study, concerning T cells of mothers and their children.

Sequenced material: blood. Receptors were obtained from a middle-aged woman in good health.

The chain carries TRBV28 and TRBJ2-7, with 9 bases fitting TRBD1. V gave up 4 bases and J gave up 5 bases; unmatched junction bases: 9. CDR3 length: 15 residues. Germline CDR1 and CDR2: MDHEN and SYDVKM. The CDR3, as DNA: TGTGCCAGCAGTTCTGGGGGGACAGGGAGCGACGAGCAGTACTTC. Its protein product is CASSSGGTGSDEQYF.

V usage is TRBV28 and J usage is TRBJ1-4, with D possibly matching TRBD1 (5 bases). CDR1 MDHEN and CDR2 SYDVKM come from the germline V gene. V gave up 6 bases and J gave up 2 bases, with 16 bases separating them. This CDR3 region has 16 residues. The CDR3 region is CASRPDGGLTNEKLFF. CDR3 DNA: TGTGCCAGCAGGCCGGACGGGGGGTTGACTAATGAAAAACTGTTTTTT.

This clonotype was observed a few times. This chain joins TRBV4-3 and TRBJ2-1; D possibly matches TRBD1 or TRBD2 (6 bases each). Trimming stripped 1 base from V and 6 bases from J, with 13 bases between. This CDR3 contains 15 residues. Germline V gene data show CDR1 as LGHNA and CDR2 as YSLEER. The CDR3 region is CASSQGRGRTNEQFF. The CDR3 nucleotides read TGCGCCAGCAGCCAAGGGAGGGGGAGGACCAATGAGCAGTTCTTC.

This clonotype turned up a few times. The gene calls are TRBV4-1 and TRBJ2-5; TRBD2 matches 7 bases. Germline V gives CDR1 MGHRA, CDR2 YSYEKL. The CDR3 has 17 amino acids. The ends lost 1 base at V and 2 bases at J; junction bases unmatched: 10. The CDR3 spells CASSQGVGDYLQETQYF. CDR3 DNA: TGCGCCAGCAGCCAAGGAGTCGGGGACTACCTGCAAGAGACCCAGTACTTC.

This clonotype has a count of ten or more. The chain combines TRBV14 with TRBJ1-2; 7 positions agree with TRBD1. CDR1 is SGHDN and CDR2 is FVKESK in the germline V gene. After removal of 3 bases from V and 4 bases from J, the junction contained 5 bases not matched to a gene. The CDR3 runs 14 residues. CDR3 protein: CASSQSRDSYGYTF. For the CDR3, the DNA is TGTGCCAGCAGCCAGAGCCGGGACAGCTATGGCTACACCTTC.

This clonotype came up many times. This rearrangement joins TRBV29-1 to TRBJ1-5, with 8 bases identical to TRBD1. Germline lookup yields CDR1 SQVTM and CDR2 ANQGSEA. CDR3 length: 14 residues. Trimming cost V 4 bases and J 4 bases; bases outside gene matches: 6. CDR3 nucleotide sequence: TGCAGCGTTGGAGGAGACAGGGGTAATCAGCCCCAGCATTTT. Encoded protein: CSVGGDRGNQPQHF.

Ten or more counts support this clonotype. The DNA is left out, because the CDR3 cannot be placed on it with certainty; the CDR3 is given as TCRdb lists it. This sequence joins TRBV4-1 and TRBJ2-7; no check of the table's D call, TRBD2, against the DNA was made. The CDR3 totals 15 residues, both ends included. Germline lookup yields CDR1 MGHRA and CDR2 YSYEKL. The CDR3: CASSQSSVAGGSPYF.

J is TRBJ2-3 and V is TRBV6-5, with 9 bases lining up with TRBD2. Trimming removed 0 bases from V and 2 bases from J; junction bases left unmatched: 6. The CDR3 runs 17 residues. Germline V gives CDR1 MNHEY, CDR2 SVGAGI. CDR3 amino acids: CASSYSVAGDSTDTQYF. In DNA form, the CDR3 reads TGTGCCAGCAGTTACTCGGTAGCGGGGGATTCCACAGATACGCAGTATTTT.

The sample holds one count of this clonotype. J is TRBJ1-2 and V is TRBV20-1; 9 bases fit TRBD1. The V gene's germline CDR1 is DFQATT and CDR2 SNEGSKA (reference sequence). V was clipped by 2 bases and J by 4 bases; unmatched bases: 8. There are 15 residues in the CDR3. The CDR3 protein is CSARTGGGNIYGYTF. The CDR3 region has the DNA TGCAGTGCTAGAACAGGGGGCGGTAATATCTATGGCTACACCTTC.

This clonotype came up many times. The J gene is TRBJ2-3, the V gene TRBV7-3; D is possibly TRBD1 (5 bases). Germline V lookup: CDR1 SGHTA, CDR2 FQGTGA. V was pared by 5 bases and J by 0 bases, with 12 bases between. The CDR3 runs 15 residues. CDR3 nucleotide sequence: TGTGCCAGCAGCCCCAGGGCGGATAGCACAGATACGCAGTATTTT. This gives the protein CASSPRADSTDTQYF.